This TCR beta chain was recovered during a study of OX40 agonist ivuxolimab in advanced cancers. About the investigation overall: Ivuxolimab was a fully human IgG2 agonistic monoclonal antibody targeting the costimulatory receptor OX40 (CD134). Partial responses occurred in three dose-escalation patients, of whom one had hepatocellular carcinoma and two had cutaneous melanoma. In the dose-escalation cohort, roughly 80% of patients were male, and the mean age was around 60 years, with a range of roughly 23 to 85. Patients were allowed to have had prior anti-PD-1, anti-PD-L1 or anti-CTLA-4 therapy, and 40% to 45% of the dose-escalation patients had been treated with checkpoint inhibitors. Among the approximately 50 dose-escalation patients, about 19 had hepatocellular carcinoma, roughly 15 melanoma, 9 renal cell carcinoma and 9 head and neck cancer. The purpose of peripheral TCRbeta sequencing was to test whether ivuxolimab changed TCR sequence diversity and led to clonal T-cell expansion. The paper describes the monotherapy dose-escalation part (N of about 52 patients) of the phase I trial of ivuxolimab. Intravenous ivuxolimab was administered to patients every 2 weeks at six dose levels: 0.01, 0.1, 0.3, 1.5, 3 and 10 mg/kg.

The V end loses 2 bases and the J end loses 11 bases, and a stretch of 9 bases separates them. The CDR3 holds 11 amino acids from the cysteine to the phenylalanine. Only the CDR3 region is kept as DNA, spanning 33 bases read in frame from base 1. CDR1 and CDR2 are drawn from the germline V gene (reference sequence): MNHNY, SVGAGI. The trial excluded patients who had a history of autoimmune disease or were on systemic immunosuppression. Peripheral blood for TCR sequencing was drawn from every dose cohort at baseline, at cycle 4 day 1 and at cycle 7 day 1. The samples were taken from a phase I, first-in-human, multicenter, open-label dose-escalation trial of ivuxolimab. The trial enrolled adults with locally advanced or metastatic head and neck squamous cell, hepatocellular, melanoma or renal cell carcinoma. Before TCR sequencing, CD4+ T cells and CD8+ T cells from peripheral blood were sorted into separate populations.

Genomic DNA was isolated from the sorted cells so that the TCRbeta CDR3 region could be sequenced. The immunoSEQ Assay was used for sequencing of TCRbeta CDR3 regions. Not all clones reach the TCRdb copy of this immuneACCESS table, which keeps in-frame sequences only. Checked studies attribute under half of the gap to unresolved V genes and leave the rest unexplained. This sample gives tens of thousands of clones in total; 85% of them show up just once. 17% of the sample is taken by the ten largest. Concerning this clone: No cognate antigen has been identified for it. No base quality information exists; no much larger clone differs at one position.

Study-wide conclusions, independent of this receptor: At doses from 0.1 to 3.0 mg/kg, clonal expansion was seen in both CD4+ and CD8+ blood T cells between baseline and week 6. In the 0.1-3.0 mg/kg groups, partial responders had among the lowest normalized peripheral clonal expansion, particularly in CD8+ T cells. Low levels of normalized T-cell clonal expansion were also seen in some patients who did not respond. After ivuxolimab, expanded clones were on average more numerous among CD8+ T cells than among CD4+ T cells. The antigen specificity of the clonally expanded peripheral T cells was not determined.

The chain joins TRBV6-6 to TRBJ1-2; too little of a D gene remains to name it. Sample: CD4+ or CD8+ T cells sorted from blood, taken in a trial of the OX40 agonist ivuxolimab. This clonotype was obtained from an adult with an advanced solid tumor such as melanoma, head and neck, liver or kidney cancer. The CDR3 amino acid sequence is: CASSYEGWYTF. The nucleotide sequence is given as TGTGCCAGCAGTTACGAGGGTTGGTACACCTTC.